The subject of this entry is one T cell receptor beta chain. Its antigen is currently unknown. The donor population consisted of healthy HIV-negative adults with no recent acute infections or vaccinations. This sample was taken from a study of shared clonotypes between healthy human individuals. Study results and caveats: Across subsets, estimated richness was generally greater for naive than for memory populations.

The CDR3 has 14 amino acids. The germline gives CDR1 MNHEY, CDR2 SVGAGI. V lost 6 bases and J lost 8; bases outside the gene matches: 9. The method was immunoSEQ multiplex PCR; TCRdb's version includes in-frame clones alone and lacks a portion of them. In the table there are some 1,600,000 clones, approximately 98% of which are singletons. This chain links TRBV6-5 with TRBJ2-1; 8 bases agree with TRBD1. The sequence came from a man aged 25 to 45 in good health. The sequenced material came from naive CD4+ T cells sorted from blood. Stated subset: CD45RA+ positively selected. CDR3 in DNA: TGTGCCAGCAGCAGGGGGCACCGGCGGTATGAGCAGTTCTTC. Encoded protein: CASSRGHRRYEQFF.